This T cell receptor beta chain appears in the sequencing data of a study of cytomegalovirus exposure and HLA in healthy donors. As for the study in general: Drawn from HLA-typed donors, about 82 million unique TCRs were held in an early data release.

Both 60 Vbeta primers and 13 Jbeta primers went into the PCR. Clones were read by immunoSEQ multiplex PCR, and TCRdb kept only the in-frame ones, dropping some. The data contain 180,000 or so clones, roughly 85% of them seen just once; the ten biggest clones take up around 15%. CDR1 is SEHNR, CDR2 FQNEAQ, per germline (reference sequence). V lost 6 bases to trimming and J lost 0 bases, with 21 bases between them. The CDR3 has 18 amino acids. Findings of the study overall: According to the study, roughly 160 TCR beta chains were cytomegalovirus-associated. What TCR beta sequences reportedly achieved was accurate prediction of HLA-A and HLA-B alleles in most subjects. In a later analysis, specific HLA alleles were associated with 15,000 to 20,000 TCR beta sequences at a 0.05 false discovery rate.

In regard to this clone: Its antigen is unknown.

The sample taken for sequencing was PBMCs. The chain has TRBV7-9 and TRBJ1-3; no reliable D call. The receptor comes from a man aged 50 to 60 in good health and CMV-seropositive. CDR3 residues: CASSGDYLFTSSGNTIYF. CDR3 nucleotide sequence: TGTGCCAGCAGTGGTGACTACTTGTTCACGAGCTCTGGAAACACCATATATTTT.